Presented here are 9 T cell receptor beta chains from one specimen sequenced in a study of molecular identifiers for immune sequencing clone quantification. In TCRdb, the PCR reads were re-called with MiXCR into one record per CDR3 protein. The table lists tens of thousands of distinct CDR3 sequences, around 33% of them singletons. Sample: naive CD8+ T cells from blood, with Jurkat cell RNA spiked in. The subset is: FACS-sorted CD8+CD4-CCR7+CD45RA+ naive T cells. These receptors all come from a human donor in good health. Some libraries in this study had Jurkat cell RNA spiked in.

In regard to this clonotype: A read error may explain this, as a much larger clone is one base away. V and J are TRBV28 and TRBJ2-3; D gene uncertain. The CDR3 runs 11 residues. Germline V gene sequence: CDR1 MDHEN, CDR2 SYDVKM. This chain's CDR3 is CAGSRTNTQYF. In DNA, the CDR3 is TGTGCCGGCAGTCGGACGAATACGCAGTATTTT.

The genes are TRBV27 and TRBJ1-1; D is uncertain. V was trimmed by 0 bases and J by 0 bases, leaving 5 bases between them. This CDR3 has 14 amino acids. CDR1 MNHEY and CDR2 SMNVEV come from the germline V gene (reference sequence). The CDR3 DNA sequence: TGTGCCAGCAGTTTATCGCCTATGAACACTGAAGCTTTCTTT. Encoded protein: CASSLSPMNTEAFF.

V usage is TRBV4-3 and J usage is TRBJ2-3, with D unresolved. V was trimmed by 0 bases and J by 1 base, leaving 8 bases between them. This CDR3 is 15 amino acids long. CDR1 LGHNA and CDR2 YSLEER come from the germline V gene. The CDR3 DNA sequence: TGCGCCAGCAGCCAAGATCGAGACGGCACAGATACGCAGTATTTT. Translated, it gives CASSQDRDGTDTQYF.

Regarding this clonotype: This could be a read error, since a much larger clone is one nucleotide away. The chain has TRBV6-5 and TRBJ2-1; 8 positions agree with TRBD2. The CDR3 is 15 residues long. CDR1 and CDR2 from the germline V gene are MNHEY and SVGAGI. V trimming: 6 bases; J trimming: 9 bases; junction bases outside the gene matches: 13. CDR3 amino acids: CASRLLAAISGEQFF. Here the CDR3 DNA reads TGTGCCAGCAGACTACTAGCGGCCATTTCCGGTGAGCAGTTCTTC.

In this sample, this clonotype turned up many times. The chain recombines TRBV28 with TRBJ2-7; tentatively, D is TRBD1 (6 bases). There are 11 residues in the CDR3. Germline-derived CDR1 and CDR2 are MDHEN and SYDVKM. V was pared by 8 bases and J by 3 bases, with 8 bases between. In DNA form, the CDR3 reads TGTGCCAGCGGGGGCGTCTACGAGCAGTACTTC. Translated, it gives CASGGVYEQYF.

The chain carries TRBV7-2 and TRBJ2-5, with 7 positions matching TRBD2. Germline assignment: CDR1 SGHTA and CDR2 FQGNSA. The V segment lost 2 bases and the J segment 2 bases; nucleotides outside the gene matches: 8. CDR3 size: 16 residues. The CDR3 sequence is CASSLMLAALQETQYF. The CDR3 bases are TGTGCCAGCAGCTTAATGCTAGCGGCTTTACAAGAGACCCAGTACTTC.

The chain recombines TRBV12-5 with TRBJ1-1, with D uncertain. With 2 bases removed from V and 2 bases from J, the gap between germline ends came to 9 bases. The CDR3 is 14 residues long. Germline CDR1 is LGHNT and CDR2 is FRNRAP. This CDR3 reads CASGLWGSNTEAFF. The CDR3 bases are TGTGCTAGTGGTTTGTGGGGTTCTAACACTGAAGCTTTCTTT.

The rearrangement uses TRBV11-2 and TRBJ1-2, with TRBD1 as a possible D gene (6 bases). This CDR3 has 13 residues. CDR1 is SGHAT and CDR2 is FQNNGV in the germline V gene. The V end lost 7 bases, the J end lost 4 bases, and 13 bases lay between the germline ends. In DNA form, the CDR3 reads TGTGCCAGCACCTCTGGAGGGGGCTATGGCTACACCTTC. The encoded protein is CASTSGGGYGYTF.

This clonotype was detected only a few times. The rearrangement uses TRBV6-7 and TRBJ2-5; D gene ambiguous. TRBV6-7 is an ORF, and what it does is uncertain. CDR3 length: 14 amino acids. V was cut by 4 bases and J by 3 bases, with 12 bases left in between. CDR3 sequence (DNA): TGTGCCAGCAGTTCCCCTGCCCGAGAAGAGACCCAGTACTTC. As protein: CASSSPAREETQYF.